These 18 T cell receptor beta chains came from one sample sequenced in a study of T cells in Graves' hyperthyroidism and ophthalmopathy. Using RNA transcripts as the source, TCR beta CDR3 regions were amplified. The TCR CDR3 first-round RT-PCR relied on the HTBI primer set. TCRdb analysed the multiplex PCR reads with MiXCR anew, one entry per CDR3 protein. This sample has hundreds of thousands of distinct CDR3 sequences, with around 39% found just once. Sequencing was done on a sample of blood. Receptor source: a man between 18 and 29 years old with Graves' hyperthyroidism.

This clonotype was picked up a small number of times. The genes are TRBV7-2 and TRBJ2-5; 9 bases align to TRBD2. J was trimmed by 2 bases and V by 5 bases; bases with no gene match: 6. CDR1 is SGHTA, CDR2 FQGNSA, per germline. The CDR3 loop spans 15 amino acids. The CDR3 spells CASSPPLAGQETQYF. DNA for the CDR3: TGTGCCAGCAGCCCCCCTCTAGCGGGGCAAGAGACCCAGTACTTC.

This rearrangement joins TRBV10-3 to TRBJ1-4; no definite D call. Germline lookup yields CDR1 ENHRY and CDR2 SYGVKD. V was trimmed by 8 bases and J by 0 bases, leaving 10 bases between them. CDR3 size: 14 residues. The CDR3 sequence: CAIGLTATNEKLFF. In DNA form, the CDR3 reads TGTGCCATCGGACTGACTGCAACTAATGAAAAACTGTTTTTT.

In this sample, this clonotype turned up many times. This sequence joins TRBV2 and TRBJ1-2; 8 bases agree with TRBD1. The germline CDR1 and CDR2 sequences are SNHLY and FYNNEI. The CDR3 has 12 amino acids. The V gene end was trimmed by 9 bases and the J gene end by 8 bases; junction bases not matched to a gene: 8. Here the CDR3 reads CAREDRAEGYTF. The DNA of the CDR3 is TGTGCCAGGGAGGACAGGGCCGAAGGCTACACCTTC.

In its sample, this clonotype was seen many times. The rearrangement links TRBV7-9 to TRBJ1-1; D may be TRBD1 (5 bases). Germline V gives CDR1 SEHNR, CDR2 FQNEAQ (reference sequence). The V end was cut by 1 base, the J end by 4 bases, with 10 bases between. The CDR3 has 14 residues. CDR3 loop: CASSLDRGITEAFF. For the CDR3, the DNA is TGTGCCAGCAGCTTAGATCGGGGGATCACTGAAGCTTTCTTT.

This chain links TRBV5-1 with TRBJ1-2, with D hard to call. The V gene's germline CDR1 is SGHRS and CDR2 YFSETQ. This CDR3 is built from 14 residues. Trimming removed 4 bases at V and 10 bases at J, with 20 bases between. In DNA, the CDR3 is TGCGCCAGCAGCGTGGAAGCCCTACAGTCCCCCTACACCTTC. As protein: CASSVEALQSPYTF.

The V gene is TRBV7-9, the J gene TRBJ1-4, with D perhaps matching TRBD1 (6 bases). With 6 bases removed from V and 8 bases from J, the gap between germline ends came to 16 bases. CDR3 size: 14 residues. CDR1 is SEHNR, CDR2 FQNEAQ, per germline (reference sequence). The CDR3 protein is CASSYLGQREKLFF. CDR3 nucleotides: TGTGCCAGCAGTTACCTGGGACAAAGGGAAAAACTGTTTTTT.

At least ten counts were recorded for this clonotype. The rearrangement uses TRBV29-1 and TRBJ2-7; 7 positions match TRBD1. The CDR3 length is 13 residues. CDR1 SQVTM and CDR2 ANQGSEA come from the germline V gene. With 1 base clipped from V and 4 bases from J, the junction kept 4 bases outside the gene matches. CDR3 sequence reads: CSVEGQGVYEQYF. The CDR3 DNA reads TGCAGCGTTGAAGGTCAGGGGGTGTACGAGCAGTACTTC.

With respect to this clonotype: As the CDR3 is not closed by the conserved phenylalanine or tryptophan, this likely results from a read error. Because the CDR3's place on the DNA is in doubt, the DNA is left out and the CDR3 is given as listed by TCRdb. CDR3: CASSGTDT. The chain combines TRBV12-3 or TRBV12-4 with TRBJ2-6; TRBD2 is taken as the D call from the table, unchecked against the DNA. The CDR3 totals 8 residues, both ends included.

This clonotype was observed at least ten times. The chain is built from TRBV9 and TRBJ1-4; 7 bases agree with TRBD1. CDR3 length: 15 amino acids. Trimming took 4 bases from V and 7 from J; bases not matched to a gene: 10. Germline V gene lookup returns CDR1 SGDLS and CDR2 YYNGEE. CDR3 region: CASSTHRGESEKLFF. The CDR3 coding sequence is TGTGCCAGCAGCACACACAGGGGAGAAAGTGAAAAACTGTTTTTT.

The chain combines TRBV29-1 with TRBJ1-5, with 7 bases that match TRBD1. The CDR3 contains 13 residues. With V trimmed by 7 bases and J by 11 bases, 14 bases remained unmatched. Germline CDR1 SQVTM, CDR2 ANQGSEA. The CDR3 spells CSAEGRGRETQHF. Here the CDR3 DNA reads TGCAGCGCCGAGGGGAGGGGGCGAGAGACCCAGCATTTT.

About this clonotype: One end of the junction varies from germline; a read error may be responsible. The chain combines TRBV29-1 with TRBJ2-3; D tentatively fits TRBD1 or TRBD2 (5 bases each). Germline V gene data show CDR1 as SQVTM and CDR2 as ANQGSEA. The CDR3 has 12 residues. The CDR3 sequence is CGVGDSTDTQYF. Written as DNA, the CDR3 is TGCGGCGTTGGGGACAGCACAGATACGCAGTATTTT.

In regard to this clonotype: A junction end diverges from the germline sequence, so it may reflect a read error. This chain links TRBV11-2 with TRBJ1-6, with 9 bases that match TRBD1. Germline CDR1 and CDR2: SGHAT and FQNNGV. There are 15 residues in the CDR3. As DNA, the CDR3 is TGCGCCAGCAGTCGGACAGGGGAAAAGAATTCACCCCTCCACTTT. Protein: CASSRTGEKNSPLHF.

The genes are TRBV19 and TRBJ2-7; 10 bases map to TRBD2. The germline V gene encodes CDR1 LNHDA and CDR2 SQIVND (reference sequence). This CDR3 region has 15 residues. The trim removed 5 bases at V and 4 bases at J, leaving 8 bases unmatched. Here the CDR3 reads CASSRLAGAGYEQYF. In DNA, the CDR3 is TGTGCCAGTAGTCGGCTAGCGGGAGCCGGGTACGAGCAGTACTTC.

The genes are TRBV6-5 and TRBJ2-6, with D unresolved. Per the germline V gene, CDR1 is MNHEY and CDR2 is SVGAGI. Trimming took off 8 bases at V and 2 bases at J, with 10 bases between the two ends. The CDR3 has 14 residues. The CDR3 coding sequence is TGTGCCAGCTCACGGGTGACTGGGGCCAACGTCCTGACTTTC. Translation gives CASSRVTGANVLTF.

This clonotype has just a few counts. With a much larger clone just one base away, this may be a read error. The chain uses TRBV10-3 and TRBJ1-5; 10 bases map to TRBD1. Germline V gene lookup returns CDR1 ENHRY and CDR2 SYGVKD. V lost 6 bases and J lost 5; bases outside the gene matches: 7. This CDR3 region has 15 residues. The CDR3 spells CAISPRDRGHQPQHF. DNA of the CDR3: TGTGCCATCAGCCCCCGGGACAGGGGACATCAGCCCCAGCATTTT.

The rearrangement uses TRBV11-3 and TRBJ2-7; possible D gene TRBD2, 6 bases. The CDR3 is 13 amino acids. V lost 5 bases and J 6 bases, leaving 14 bases between the germline ends. Germline V gene lookup returns CDR1 SGHNT and CDR2 YENEEA. This CDR3 is CASSPEGLLEQYF. The CDR3 nucleotides are TGTGCCAGCAGCCCCGAGGGACTTCTCGAGCAGTACTTC. The full variable domain, rest sourced from reference TRBV11-3 and TRBJ2-7, is EAGVVQSPRYKIIEKKQPVAFWCNPISGHNTLYWYLQNLGQGPELLIRYENEEAVDDSQLPKDRFSAERLKGVDSTLKIQPAELGDSAVYLCASSPEGLLEQYFGPGTRLTVT.

This clonotype came up once. A much larger clone is a single base away; this may be a read error. The chain has TRBV15 and TRBJ2-7; D might be TRBD2 (6 bases). Germline assignment: CDR1 LNHNV and CDR2 YYDKDF (reference sequence). This CDR3 is 16 amino acids long. The CDR3 DNA sequence: TGTGCCGCCAGCAGTTCTGAACTAGCTCGGTCCTACGAGCAGTACTTC. Translation gives CAASSSELARSYEQYF.

This clonotype was counted a few times. The chain recombines TRBV9 with TRBJ1-2; no clear D. Germline V lookup: CDR1 SGDLS, CDR2 YYNGEE. Trimming took off 3 bases at V and 4 bases at J, with 10 bases between the two ends. This CDR3 is 13 amino acids long. As DNA, the CDR3 is TGTGCCAGCAGCGACGGGTCGAGCTATGGCTACACCTTC. Translation: CASSDGSSYGYTF.